This is a list of T cell receptor beta chains from one sample in a study of shared clonotypes between healthy human individuals. Libraries were prepared by immunoSEQ multiplex PCR; TCRdb keeps only in-frame clonotypes and omits some of them. The sample holds about half a million clones, approximately 81% seen once. Input material: PBMCs. The receptors here all came from a woman in her thirties or forties in good health. Some clones in this sample may be carry-over from other donors' samples. Each CDR3 is given without its conserved first and last residue. The D gene is left open where the match is weak.

v_gene	d_gene	j_gene	CDR3aa
TRBV10-3	.	TRBJ1-1	AISESAGVGKEAF
TRBV5-4	.	TRBJ2-3	ASSLGGTSPSTDTQY
TRBV18	TRBD2	TRBJ2-1	ASSPLASGRYNEQF
TRBV2	.	TRBJ2-2	ASSWNRPANTGELF
TRBV9	.	TRBJ2-2	ASSVGANTGELF
TRBV6-1	.	TRBJ2-2	ASNPDYAGELF
TRBV5-6	.	TRBJ1-1	ASSWAFPGNTEAF
TRBV2	.	TRBJ2-3	ASSEASVPDTQY
TRBV2	TRBD1	TRBJ1-2	ASSEGQGVAGYT
TRBV6-5	.	TRBJ2-1	ASSLRDSNEQF
TRBV2	.	TRBJ1-5	ASSEARGAGQPQH
TRBV6-5	.	TRBJ2-7	ASRSLLFEQY
TRBV2	TRBD1	TRBJ1-4	ASSEAVPGQGRNEKLF
TRBV7-2	.	TRBJ2-3	ASSPQGADTQY
TRBV28	TRBD2	TRBJ2-7	ASSSPPTSGHHEQY
TRBV5-1	.	TRBJ2-3	ASSLEDPGYTDTQY
TRBV5-1	TRBD1	TRBJ1-4	ASSSDRAMGEKLF
TRBV6-5	.	TRBJ2-3	ASAKLAYTDTQY
TRBV27	TRBD2	TRBJ2-2	ASRESGRAYFGELF
TRBV7-3	TRBD2	TRBJ2-7	ASSFWLAGATYEQY
TRBV7-9	.	TRBJ1-2	ASSLTDVNYGYT
TRBV2	.	TRBJ2-5	ASSEFRQETQY
TRBV5-5	.	TRBJ1-2	ASSLASYGYT
TRBV19	.	TRBJ2-1	ASTLGRESHEQF
TRBV5-1	TRBD1	TRBJ2-7	ASSTGQVSYEQY
TRBV7-2	TRBD2	TRBJ2-7	ASSLELAGAYEQY
TRBV28	.	TRBJ2-3	ASSHTPYRGWSDTQY
TRBV28	.	TRBJ1-2	ASSLGAQGTSYGYT
TRBV30	.	TRBJ1-6	AWNQNNSPLH
TRBV5-4	.	TRBJ2-3	ASSLEVGTDTQY
TRBV6-1	TRBD2	TRBJ2-7	ASSAPGLAGVGQY